The source of this T cell receptor beta chain is a study of OX40 agonist ivuxolimab in advanced cancers. Across the whole study: Enrollees could have had prior anti-PD-1, anti-PD-L1 or anti-CTLA-4 therapy, which about 42% had received.

Sequencing was performed with immunoSEQ multiplex PCR; in TCRdb, only in-frame clones are kept and a portion is missing. The data show over 20,000 clones, with more than 75% seen just once and around a third held by the top ten. The CDR3 sequence is 11 residues long. V gave up 5 bases and J gave up 1 base, with 4 bases separating them. Germline CDR1 is SGHTS and CDR2 is YDEGEE. With autoimmune disease history or systemic immunosuppression, patients were excluded. This TCR was recovered from an adult with an advanced solid tumor such as melanoma, head and neck, liver or kidney cancer. The starting material was CD4+ or CD8+ T cells sorted from blood, obtained in a trial of the OX40 agonist ivuxolimab. V and J are TRBV5-8 and TRBJ2-7; D is ambiguous. The CDR3 loop is CASRGSYEQYF. CDR3 nucleotide sequence: TGTGCCAGCAGGGGATCCTACGAGCAGTACTTC.